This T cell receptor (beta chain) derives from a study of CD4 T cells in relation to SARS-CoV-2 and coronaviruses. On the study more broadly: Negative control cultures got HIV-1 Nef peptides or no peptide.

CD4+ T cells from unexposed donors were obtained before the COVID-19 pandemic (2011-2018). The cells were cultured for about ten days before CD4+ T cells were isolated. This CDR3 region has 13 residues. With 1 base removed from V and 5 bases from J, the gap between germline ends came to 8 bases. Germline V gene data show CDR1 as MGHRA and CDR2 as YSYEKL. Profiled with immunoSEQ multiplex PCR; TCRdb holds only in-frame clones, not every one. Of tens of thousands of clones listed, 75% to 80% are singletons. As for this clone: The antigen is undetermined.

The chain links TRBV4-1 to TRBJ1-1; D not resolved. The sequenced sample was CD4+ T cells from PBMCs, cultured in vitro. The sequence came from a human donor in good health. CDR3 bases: TGCGCCAGCAGCCAAGTCTACGCAACTGAAGCTTTCTTT. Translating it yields CASSQVYATEAFF.